This record looks at one TCR beta chain sequence and its context. This entry belongs to a study of shared clonotypes between healthy human individuals. Germline CDR1 is MDHEN and CDR2 is SYDVKM. The CDR3 runs 15 residues. V shed 3 bases and J shed 1 base, with 9 bases lying between them. Data came from immunoSEQ multiplex PCR; TCRdb stores just in-frame clones and leaves some out. The data hold some 660,000 clones, with more than 70% observed a single time. This TCR came from a woman in her thirties in good health. The specimen was memory CD4+ T cells sorted from blood. Subset given: CD45RA-negative fraction. The chain has TRBV28 and TRBJ2-2; a weak D match, TRBD2 (5 bases). CDR3 region: CASSLASQNTGELFF. CDR3 DNA sequence: TGTGCCAGCAGTTTGGCTAGCCAGAACACCGGGGAGCTGTTTTTT. Drawing the rest from reference TRBV28 and TRBJ2-2, the complete variable domain is DVKVTQSSRYLVKRTGEKVFLECVQDMDHENMFWYRQDPGLGLRLIYFSYDVKMKEKGDIPEGYSVSREKKERFSLILESASTNQTSMYLCASSLASQNTGELFFGEGSRLTVL.